This entry lists 16 T cell receptor beta chains sequenced from one sample in a study of OX40 agonist ivuxolimab in advanced cancers. Repertoires were generated with immunoSEQ multiplex PCR, while TCRdb's copy carries only in-frame clones and drops some. The sample lists around 22,000 clones, about 85% seen once, with approximately 15% in the top ten. The sample consisted of CD4+ or CD8+ T cells sorted from blood, taken in a trial of the OX40 agonist ivuxolimab. The receptors here all came from an adult with an advanced solid tumor such as melanoma, head and neck, liver or kidney cancer.

Comments on this clone: A read error may produce the germline difference seen at one junction end. The chain couples TRBV6-4 to TRBJ1-2; 8 nucleotides line up with TRBD1. CDR3 size: 16 residues. The germline V gene encodes CDR1 MRHNA and CDR2 SNTAGT. Here the CDR3 DNA reads TGTGCCAGCAGTTACTCTCGCACAGGGGGTAGCTATGGCTACACCTTC. Encoded protein: CASSYSRTGGSYGYTF.

This sequence joins TRBV6-5 and TRBJ1-1; TRBD1 matches at 8 bases. The V gene's germline CDR1 is MNHEY and CDR2 SVGAGI. CDR3 size: 14 residues. After removal of 8 bases from V and 7 bases from J, the junction contained 12 bases not matched to a gene. The CDR3 reads CASGDRGSMGEAFF. For the CDR3, the DNA is TGTGCCAGCGGAGACAGGGGCTCAATGGGTGAAGCTTTCTTT.

This chain joins TRBV19 and TRBJ1-5; 9 nucleotides agree with TRBD1. Germline CDR1 reads LNHDA; CDR2 reads SQIVND (reference sequence). Unmatched junction bases numbered 4, after V lost 6 bases and J lost 1 base. This CDR3 has 15 amino acids. DNA of the CDR3: TGTGCCAGTAGACTAGGACAGGGGAGCAATCAGCCCCAGCATTTT. It yields the protein CASRLGQGSNQPQHF.

The CDR3 DNA is TGTGCCAGCAGCCAAGGGGGTTTAGGGAACCAGCCCCAGCATTTT. It specifies CASSQGGLGNQPQHF. This rearrangement joins TRBV7-8 to TRBJ1-5; weak D call: TRBD1 (6 bases). Per germline, CDR1 SGHVS and CDR2 FQNEAQ. The V and J ends lost 5 bases and 7 bases respectively, with 18 bases between them. This CDR3 is 15 amino acids long.

V gene TRBV4-2 combines with J gene TRBJ2-5; 7 bases map to TRBD2. The end of the DNA fits TRBJ2-7 better, so the J call may be wrong. Germline CDR1 LGHNA, CDR2 YNFKEQ. CDR3 length: 15 residues. As DNA, the CDR3 is TGTGCCAGCAGCCAAGGGCGGGAGAGCTCCTACGAGCAGTACTTC. Its protein is CASSQGRESSYEQYF.

The CDR3 spells CASSSASQGAFSPLHF. Here the CDR3 DNA reads TGTGCCAGCAGCTCCGCTTCCCAGGGGGCATTTTCACCCCTCCACTTT. The chain uses TRBV7-9 and TRBJ1-6; TRBD1 matches 8 bases. Germline CDR1 SEHNR, CDR2 FQNEAQ (reference sequence). This CDR3 contains 16 residues. V gave up 4 bases and J gave up 9 bases; unmatched junction bases: 11.

The genes are TRBV6-5 and TRBJ1-5, with D possibly TRBD1 on 5 matching bases. This CDR3 is built from 15 residues. Germline loops: CDR1 MNHEY, CDR2 SVGAGI. Trimming removed 6 bases from V and 4 bases from J, with 16 bases in between. The CDR3 bases are TGTGCCAGCAGCCAAGCCGGGGCCTTGAATCAGCCCCAGCATTTT. This translates into CASSQAGALNQPQHF.

The chain couples TRBV20-1 to TRBJ2-3; the D is unclear. V was pared by 5 bases and J by 7 bases, with 10 bases between. Germline values: CDR1 DFQATT, CDR2 SNEGSKA (reference sequence). This CDR3 has 11 amino acids. CDR3 protein: CSAVRSNTQYF. The CDR3 DNA sequence: TGCAGTGCTGTACGCTCGAATACGCAGTATTTT.

This clone is medium-sized (0.01 to 0.1%) in the sample. The chain has TRBV19 and TRBJ1-3; D gene uncertain. Germline lookup yields CDR1 LNHDA and CDR2 SQIVND (reference sequence). V lost 4 bases to trimming and J lost 4 bases, with 11 bases between them. The CDR3 spans 14 residues. The CDR3 DNA sequence: TGTGCCAGTAGTACCGGGAGCGGAGGAAACACCATATATTTT. Its translation is CASSTGSGGNTIYF.

The chain has TRBV12-5 and TRBJ2-7, with TRBD2 identical over 7 bases. This CDR3 region has 13 residues. Germline V lookup: CDR1 LGHNT, CDR2 FRNRAP. Trimming at V came to 6 bases and at J to 1 base, leaving 3 bases not matched to a gene. The CDR3 region has the DNA TGTGCTAGTGGCCGCGGGAGTTCCTACGAGCAGTACTTC. Its protein is CASGRGSSYEQYF.

The V call is TRBV4-1, the J call TRBJ1-2; 8 nucleotides match TRBD1. Germline CDR1 is MGHRA and CDR2 is YSYEKL. The CDR3 runs 14 residues. V was pared by 0 bases and J by 5 bases, with 2 bases of the junction left unmatched. The CDR3 DNA is TGCGCCAGCAGCCAAGAGGGACAGGTTTATGGCTACACCTTC. It codes for CASSQEGQVYGYTF.

The gene calls are TRBV6-6 and TRBJ1-5; D ambiguous. V lost 6 bases, J lost 0 bases, and 3 bases lay in between. Germline V CDR1 and CDR2: MNHNY, SVGAGI (reference sequence). This CDR3 contains 12 residues. As DNA, the CDR3 is TGTGCCAGCAGGGGTAGCAATCAGCCCCAGCATTTT. It translates to CASRGSNQPQHF.

The J gene is TRBJ2-7, the V gene TRBV18; no reliable D call. CDR1 is KGHSH, CDR2 LQKENI, per germline. This CDR3 has 14 amino acids. Trimming stripped 1 base from V and 2 bases from J, with 9 bases between. The CDR3 region is CASSPLQTAYEQYF. In nucleotides, the CDR3 is TGTGCCAGCTCACCACTGCAGACGGCCTACGAGCAGTACTTC.

The rearrangement uses TRBV7-2 and TRBJ1-2, with D perhaps matching TRBD1 (5 bases). The CDR3 is made up of 13 amino acids. Looked up from germline, CDR1 is SGHTA and CDR2 is FQGNSA. V was clipped by 5 bases and J by 5 bases, with 12 bases between them. The CDR3 sequence: CASSADQGYGYTF. The CDR3 DNA is TGTGCCAGCAGCGCCGATCAGGGTTATGGCTACACCTTC.

The chain links TRBV11-2 to TRBJ2-7, with 7 bases lining up with TRBD1. The CDR3 is made up of 15 amino acids. Germline V CDR1 and CDR2: SGHAT, FQNNGV. Unmatched junction bases numbered 8, after V lost 1 base and J lost 5 bases. CDR3 protein: CASSLVGGQSHEQYF. The CDR3 region has the DNA TGTGCCAGCAGCTTAGTAGGGGGACAGAGTCACGAGCAGTACTTC. Full variable domain (remainder filled in from reference TRBV11-2 and TRBJ2-7): EAGVAQSPRYKIIEKRQSVAFWCNPISGHATLYWYQQILGQGPKLLIQFQNNGVVDDSQLPKDRFSAERLKGVDSTLKIQPAKLEDSAVYLCASSLVGGQSHEQYFGPGTRLTVT.

The chain employs TRBV7-2 and TRBJ2-5; D might be TRBD2 (6 bases). The CDR3 covers 16 residues. CDR1 SGHTA and CDR2 FQGNSA come from the germline V gene. Trimming left V 0 bases short and J 4 bases short, with 15 bases between. This chain's CDR3 is CASSLAYAGTRETQYF. The CDR3 bases are TGTGCCAGCAGCTTAGCTTATGCGGGGACTCGAGAGACCCAGTACTTC.